This section outlines one TCR beta chain sequence together with its context. Germline CDR1 is LNHDA and CDR2 is SQIVND (reference sequence). The germline V and J ends were trimmed by 3 bases and 7 bases, with 10 bases remaining between them. The length of the CDR3 is 13 residues. These data belong to a study of blood T cell repertoires in COVID-19. Study background: Whether acute or convalescent, the COVID-19 samples came from the United States, Italy and Spain. Nucleic acid was either cDNA or gDNA, and it came from T cells, B-cell-depleted T cells, or PBMCs.

Original data processing: Amplification from reference gene primers served as the basis for estimated nucleated cell counts. The method was immunoSEQ multiplex PCR; TCRdb's version includes in-frame clones alone and lacks a portion of them. Clone size and the V and J calls come from that table; the DNA yielded D and trimming. The sample has 150,000 to 200,000 clones; 70% to 90% are singletons. The J gene is TRBJ1-3, the V gene TRBV19; D remains unclear. The TCR sequence derives from a woman aged 80 or over with COVID-19, enrolled during active disease. Sequencing used peripheral blood. The CDR3 here is CASSISKLNTIYF. The CDR3 coding sequence is TGTGCCAGTAGTATCTCCAAGCTGAACACCATATATTTT.